The 4 T cell receptor beta chains given below trace back to one sample, sequenced in a study of blood T cell repertoires in COVID-19. The assay was immunoSEQ multiplex PCR, and TCRdb's table has in-frame clones only and misses some. The sample lists approximately 150,000 clones; 85% were seen once. Sample: peripheral blood. These receptors were obtained from a man aged 40-49 years with acute or convalescent COVID-19.

The chain couples TRBV10-2 to TRBJ2-7, with TRBD1 matching 8 bases. The CDR3 is 13 residues long. J lost 4 bases, V lost 10 bases, and 9 bases had no gene match. Germline assignment: CDR1 WSHSY and CDR2 SAAADI. The CDR3 sequence is CATRTGIEYEQYF. As DNA, the CDR3 is TGCGCCACCCGGACAGGGATTGAGTACGAGCAGTACTTC.

V is TRBV6-5 and J is TRBJ1-5; weak D call: TRBD1 (5 bases). Germline CDR1 reads MNHEY; CDR2 reads SVGAGI. The CDR3 is 14 amino acids. Trimming took off 6 bases at V and 7 bases at J, with 16 bases between the two ends. CDR3 DNA: TGTGCCAGCAGCGACGGGGGGTTGGAACAGCCCCAGCATTTT. It translates to CASSDGGLEQPQHF.

This clone occurred a few times. This chain connects TRBV3-1 (or the pseudogene TRBV3-2) to TRBJ2-2, with 8 bases identical to TRBD1. CDR3 length: 14 residues. V was pared by 10 bases and J by 3 bases, with 7 bases of the junction left unmatched. Germline CDR1 LGHDT, CDR2 YNNKEL (reference sequence). The CDR3 sequence is CATTDRDHTGELFF. CDR3 DNA sequence: TGTGCCACCACGGACAGGGACCACACCGGGGAGCTGTTTTTT.

The V gene is TRBV2, the J gene TRBJ2-5; D perhaps matches TRBD2 (7 bases). Germline V lookup: CDR1 SNHLY, CDR2 FYNNEI. Trimming cost V 5 bases and J 7 bases, with 17 bases left between them. CDR3 length: 14 amino acids. CDR3 DNA sequence: TGTGCCAGCAGTCCTGAAGGCGGGGGCGCGACCCAGTACTTC. Protein: CASSPEGGGATQYF. The full variable domain, its missing parts supplied by reference TRBV2 and TRBJ2-5, is EPEVTQTPSHQVTQMGQEVILRCVPISNHLYFYWYRQILGQKVEFLVSFYNNEISEKSEIFDDQFSVERPDGSNFTLKIRSTKLEDSAMYFCASSPEGGGATQYFGPGTRLLVL.